This T cell receptor (beta chain) came from a study of blood T cells in healthy people across ages. General study findings and limits: Lack of knowledge of donor CMV status possibly confounded expanded clonotype changes.

Combining a sample-barcoded 5' primer with a J-beta primer mix, a second PCR ran for about 6 to 11 cycles. TCRdb reprocessed the 5' RACE reads with MiXCR, giving one entry per CDR3 protein. Found here are 600,000 to 1,000,000 distinct CDR3 sequences, approximately 25% of them singletons; the top ten hold roughly 3.5%. This clonotype has more than one count but fewer than ten. The target antigen is unknown. The sample was also linked to a second study, of T cells of mothers and their children. From that report: An overlap that was slightly higher, though non-significant, was seen in related mother-child pairs versus unrelated pairs.

The sequencing sample was made of blood. The receptor's source is a boy aged 5-17 years in good health.

CDR3 in amino acids: CASSYFLPGQGSNQPQHF. The CDR3 DNA is TGTGCCAGCAGTTACTTTCTGCCGGGACAGGGTAGCAATCAGCCCCAGCATTTT. This chain uses TRBV6-5 with TRBJ1-5; 9 nucleotides agree with TRBD1. From germline, CDR1 is MNHEY and CDR2 SVGAGI. V was pared by 1 base and J by 0 bases, with 7 bases of the junction left unmatched. The CDR3 extends over 18 amino acids.